What follows describes a single TCR beta chain. Researchers report immunoSEQ v3.0 was run at survey level. Clones were sequenced by immunoSEQ multiplex PCR, and TCRdb holds only the in-frame ones, with some missing. Of 32,000 or so clones in the sample, roughly 80% were seen once. The entry originates in a study of long-term antiretroviral therapy in people with HIV. The sequences come from unsorted PBMCs, collected 2 years after starting antiretroviral therapy. This clonotype was sampled from a woman aged 50 to 60 with HIV.

This CDR3 reads CASSLKGGGADEQFF. CDR3 nucleotides: TGTGCCAGCAGCTTAAAGGGCGGGGGGGCCGATGAGCAGTTCTTC. This chain joins TRBV7-3 and TRBJ2-1; 9 positions match TRBD2. CDR3 length: 15 residues. V was clipped by 1 base and J by 8 bases; unmatched bases: 6. CDR1 is SGHTA and CDR2 is FQGTGA in the germline V gene.